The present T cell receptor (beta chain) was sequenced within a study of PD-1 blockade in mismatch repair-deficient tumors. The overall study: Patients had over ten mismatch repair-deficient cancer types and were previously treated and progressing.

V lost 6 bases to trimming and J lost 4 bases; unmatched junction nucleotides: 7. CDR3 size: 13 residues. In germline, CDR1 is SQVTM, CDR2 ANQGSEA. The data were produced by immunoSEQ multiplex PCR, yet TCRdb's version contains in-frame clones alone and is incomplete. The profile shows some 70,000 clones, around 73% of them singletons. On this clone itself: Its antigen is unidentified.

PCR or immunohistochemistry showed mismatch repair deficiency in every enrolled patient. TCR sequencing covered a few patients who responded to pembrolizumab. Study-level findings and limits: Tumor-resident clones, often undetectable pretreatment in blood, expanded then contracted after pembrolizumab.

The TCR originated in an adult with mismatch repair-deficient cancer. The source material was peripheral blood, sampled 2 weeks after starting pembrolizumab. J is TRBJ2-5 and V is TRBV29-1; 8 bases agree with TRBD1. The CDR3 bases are TGCAGCGTCCGGCAGGGGGCAGGAGAGACCCAGTACTTC. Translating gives CSVRQGAGETQYF.